Given below is one TCR beta chain in context. Libraries were prepared by immunoSEQ multiplex PCR; TCRdb keeps only in-frame clonotypes and omits some of them. The table records approximately 29,000 clones, approximately 79% of them present only once. This sample is drawn from a study of blood T cell repertoires in COVID-19. Study summary: The origin of the acute and convalescent COVID-19 samples was the United States, Italy and Spain.

The trim removed 3 bases at V and 7 bases at J, leaving 10 bases unmatched. Germline-derived CDR1 and CDR2 are SGHKS and YYEKEE (reference sequence). The CDR3 is 16 amino acids. This chain connects TRBV5-5 to TRBJ2-1; 10 bases map to TRBD1. The sequencing sample was made of peripheral blood. The TCR sequence derives from a boy aged 2 to 10 with active or convalescent COVID-19. The chain's CDR3 is CASSSLTGGARNEQFF. DNA for the CDR3: TGTGCCAGCAGCTCCCTGACAGGGGGCGCAAGGAATGAGCAGTTCTTC.